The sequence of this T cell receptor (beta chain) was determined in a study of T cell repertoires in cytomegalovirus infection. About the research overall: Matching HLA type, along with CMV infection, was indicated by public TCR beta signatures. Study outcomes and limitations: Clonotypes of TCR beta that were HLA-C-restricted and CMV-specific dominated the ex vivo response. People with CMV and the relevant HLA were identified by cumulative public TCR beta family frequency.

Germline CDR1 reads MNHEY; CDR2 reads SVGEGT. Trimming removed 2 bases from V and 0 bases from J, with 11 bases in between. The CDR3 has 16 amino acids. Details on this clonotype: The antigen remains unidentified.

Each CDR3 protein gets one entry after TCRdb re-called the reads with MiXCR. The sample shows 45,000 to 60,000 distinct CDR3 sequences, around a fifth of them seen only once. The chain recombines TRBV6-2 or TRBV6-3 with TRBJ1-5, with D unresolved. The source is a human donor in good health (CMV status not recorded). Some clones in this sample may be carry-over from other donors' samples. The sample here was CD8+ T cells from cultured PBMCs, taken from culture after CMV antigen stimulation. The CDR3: CASSYPQTYSNQPQHF. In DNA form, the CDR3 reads TGTGCCAGCAGTTACCCCCAGACTTATAGCAATCAGCCCCAGCATTTT.